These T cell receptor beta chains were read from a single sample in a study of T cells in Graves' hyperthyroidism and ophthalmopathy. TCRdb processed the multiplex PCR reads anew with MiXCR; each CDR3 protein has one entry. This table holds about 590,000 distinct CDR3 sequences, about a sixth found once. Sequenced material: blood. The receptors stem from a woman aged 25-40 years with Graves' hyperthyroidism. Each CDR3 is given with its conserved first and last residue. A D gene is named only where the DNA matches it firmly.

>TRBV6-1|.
CASIRSNTEAFF
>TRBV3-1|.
CASSQRQEGRNSPLHF
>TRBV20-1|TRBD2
CSAHPAGVDTQYF
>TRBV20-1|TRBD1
CSATGGTSNQPQHF
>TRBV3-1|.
CASSQEGTSADTQYF
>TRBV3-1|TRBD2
CASSLSGMADTQYF
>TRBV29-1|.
CSVEDPDSYYGYTF
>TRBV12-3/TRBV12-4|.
CASSLRPFDTQYF
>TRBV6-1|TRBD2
CATLIGLAESTDTQYF
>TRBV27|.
CASPIGQMNLMNTEAFF
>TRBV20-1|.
CSATISVPEYNEQFF
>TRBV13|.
CASASLPTGELFF
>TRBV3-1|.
CASSQDRRGGNEQFF
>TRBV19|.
CASNLDTEAFF
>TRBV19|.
CASSIQTNTEAFF
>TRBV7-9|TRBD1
CASSFSPGTGTYEQYF
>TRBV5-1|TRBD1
CASSLTGDVYNEQFF
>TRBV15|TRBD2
CATSRVGRADATSGIADTQYF
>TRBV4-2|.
CASSQEESRDQPQHF
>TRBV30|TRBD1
CASQPRGTYEQYF
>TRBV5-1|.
CASSLVLGERYF